This T cell receptor (beta chain) comes out of a study of T cell clonality in common variable immunodeficiency. Study-level findings and limits: Fewer TCRbeta clones were shared among CVID subjects than controls.

There are 14 residues in the CDR3. V lost 0 bases, J lost 4 bases, and 10 bases lay in between. The V gene's germline CDR1 is SGHNT and CDR2 YYREEE (reference sequence). Clones were sequenced by immunoSEQ multiplex PCR, and TCRdb holds only the in-frame ones, with some missing. The sample contains 40,000 to 50,000 clones, none occurring once; about 6.5% lies in the top ten. This clone was observed at least ten times. Its matching antigen is unknown. The CDR3 extends 3 residues past the end of the read, so its final part is completed from the germline J gene. The clonotype was recovered from a person between 18 and 69 years old in good health. This rearrangement joins TRBV5-4 to TRBJ1-1; D gene uncertain. The sequencing sample was made of peripheral blood mononuclear cells. The DNA read from the CDR3 is TGTGCCAGCAGCTTGGAAAACAAGGGCACTGAA. Encoded protein: CASSLENKGTE. The CDR3 reads in full as CASSLENKGTEAFF.